Shown below are 19 T cell receptor beta chains from a single sample sequenced in a study of cytomegalovirus exposure and HLA in healthy donors. The PCR was carried out with 60 Vbeta primers and 13 Jbeta primers. Here immunoSEQ multiplex PCR was the method, and the copy in TCRdb shows in-frame clones only, minus some. Of about 120,000 clones in the sample, around 77% were seen once. The specimen was PBMCs. The receptors stem from a man aged 18 to 30 in good health and CMV-seropositive.

In its sample, this clone was seen a few times. The chain employs TRBV6-5 and TRBJ1-1; TRBD1 might be the D (5 bases). The CDR3 contains 14 residues. Looked up from germline, CDR1 is MNHEY and CDR2 is SVGAGI. V was cut by 2 bases and J by 4 bases, with 11 bases left in between. The CDR3 bases are TGTGCCAGCAGTTACCGACCCAGGGTCACTGAAGCTTTCTTT. It encodes CASSYRPRVTEAFF.

This chain joins TRBV2 and TRBJ2-7; D is possibly TRBD2 (5 bases). Germline V CDR1 and CDR2: SNHLY, FYNNEI. The ends were cut back, 9 bases at V and 3 bases at J, with 15 bases in the middle. The CDR3 is 13 amino acids. CDR3 DNA sequence: TGTGCCAGTCGATCTCCGGCGGGCTACGAGCAGTACTTC. Residues: CASRSPAGYEQYF.

About this clone: A read error may produce the germline difference seen at one junction end. This chain links TRBV4-1 with TRBJ1-3; D is uncertain. The CDR3 loop spans 11 amino acids. Per the germline V gene, CDR1 is MGHRA and CDR2 is YSYEKL. The CDR3 sequence is CASRFGNSIYF. For the CDR3, the DNA is TGCGCCAGCAGGTTCGGAAACAGCATATATTTT.

This chain connects TRBV19 to TRBJ2-1; 9 positions agree with TRBD2. J gave up 6 bases and V 4 bases, and 10 bases lay outside the gene matches. Per the germline V gene, CDR1 is LNHDA and CDR2 is SQIVND (reference sequence). The CDR3 is made up of 16 amino acids. The CDR3 region is CASSRLAGTGGNEQFF. CDR3 bases: TGTGCCAGTAGTAGGCTAGCGGGGACCGGGGGCAATGAGCAGTTCTTC.

V is TRBV6-6 and J is TRBJ1-2; D uncertain. Germline values: CDR1 MNHNY, CDR2 SVGAGI (reference sequence). The CDR3 loop spans 11 amino acids. Trimming removed 6 bases from V and 3 bases from J, with 5 bases in between. This chain's CDR3 is CASRQDYGYTF. The CDR3 DNA follows: TGTGCCAGCAGGCAGGACTATGGCTACACCTTC.

The chain recombines TRBV5-1 with TRBJ2-2; 8 bases agree with TRBD2. Germline V CDR1 and CDR2: SGHRS, YFSETQ. Germline trimming cut 7 bases from V and 5 bases from J; bases unmatched to any gene: 10. This CDR3 has 15 amino acids. CDR3 region: CASQNSGTRTGELFF. CDR3 DNA sequence: TGCGCCAGCCAAAATAGCGGGACGAGGACCGGGGAGCTGTTTTTT.

The chain couples TRBV30 to TRBJ1-5; D possibly corresponds to TRBD1 (5 bases). Trimming took 2 bases from V and 3 from J, leaving 17 bases between them. This CDR3 has 16 amino acids. The germline CDR1 and CDR2 sequences are GTSNPN and SVGIG (reference sequence). The CDR3 DNA reads as TGTGCCTGGAGTTTTGAAGGGGCCGTTGCCAATCAGCCCCAGCATTTT. Translated, it gives CAWSFEGAVANQPQHF.

The gene calls are TRBV2 and TRBJ1-5; the D gene is possibly TRBD1 (6 bases). V was cut by 10 bases and J by 1 base, with 23 bases left in between. The CDR3 is 17 amino acids. Germline V gene lookup returns CDR1 SNHLY and CDR2 FYNNEI. CDR3 sequence (DNA): TGTGCCACGAAGGGGTTGCGGGGGGGCGTGAGCAATCAGCCCCAGCATTTT. Protein: CATKGLRGGVSNQPQHF.

V usage is TRBV4-2 and J usage is TRBJ2-7, with TRBD2 matching over 7 bases. From germline, CDR1 is LGHNA and CDR2 YNFKEQ. Losses at the gene ends were 4 bases for V and 0 bases for J; bases not matched to a gene: 3. The CDR3 is made up of 14 amino acids. The CDR3 coding sequence is TGTGCCAGCAGCCGGGGGGGGGACTCCTACGAGCAGTACTTC. Its protein is CASSRGGDSYEQYF.

The chain carries TRBV5-4 and TRBJ2-2; 10 bases fit TRBD1. The germline V gene has CDR1 SGHNT and CDR2 YYREEE (reference sequence). This CDR3 has 16 amino acids. Trimming cost V 2 bases and J 3 bases; bases outside gene matches: 4. The CDR3 spells CASSLGQGEYTGELFF. CDR3 in DNA: TGTGCCAGCAGCTTAGGACAGGGGGAATACACCGGGGAGCTGTTTTTT.

The rearrangement links TRBV30 to TRBJ2-5, with 7 positions matching TRBD1. V lost 5 bases to trimming and J lost 5 bases; unmatched junction nucleotides: 8. Germline V gene sequence: CDR1 GTSNPN, CDR2 SVGIG (reference sequence). This CDR3 comprises 13 residues. The CDR3 bases are TGTGCCTGGGTGAAACAGGGGTACGAGACCCAGTACTTC. This translates into CAWVKQGYETQYF.

This rearrangement joins TRBV10-1 to TRBJ2-1; 7 bases match TRBD2. The CDR3 contains 15 residues. Trimming removed 6 bases from V and 5 bases from J; junction bases left unmatched: 10. Germline lookup yields CDR1 WNHNN and CDR2 SYGVQD (reference sequence). CDR3 protein: CASSALSGTNNEQFF. The CDR3 coding sequence is TGCGCCAGCAGCGCCTTAAGCGGGACCAACAATGAGCAGTTCTTC.

This chain joins TRBV4-1 and TRBJ1-5, with D tentatively TRBD1 (5 bases). V shed 0 bases and J shed 9 bases, with 21 bases lying between them. The CDR3 runs 17 residues. Germline values: CDR1 MGHRA, CDR2 YSYEKL. The CDR3 DNA reads as TGCGCCAGCAGCCAAGATAGTCCCCAGGGTCCCGTTGGGCCCCAGCATTTT. It is translated as CASSQDSPQGPVGPQHF.

The chain joins TRBV2 to TRBJ2-5; D uncertain. Germline values: CDR1 SNHLY, CDR2 FYNNEI. The CDR3 runs to 11 residues. Between the trimmed V and J ends, which lost 4 bases and 4 bases, there was a span of 4 bases. CDR3 nucleotides: TGTGCCAGCAGTGTCGGAGAGACCCAGTACTTC. Protein product: CASSVGETQYF. The full variable domain, rest sourced from reference TRBV2 and TRBJ2-5, is EPEVTQTPSHQVTQMGQEVILRCVPISNHLYFYWYRQILGQKVEFLVSFYNNEISEKSEIFDDQFSVERPDGSNFTLKIRSTKLEDSAMYFCASSVGETQYFGPGTRLLVL.

The chain recombines TRBV27 with TRBJ2-3; tentatively, D is TRBD2 (7 bases). Trimming left V 3 bases short and J 0 bases short, with 10 bases between. Looked up from germline, CDR1 is MNHEY and CDR2 is SMNVEV (reference sequence). The CDR3 covers 15 residues. The CDR3 bases are TGTGCCAGCAGTTTTCGGGGGGCTAGCACAGATACGCAGTATTTT. Its translation is CASSFRGASTDTQYF.

V usage is TRBV7-9 and J usage is TRBJ1-1; D not resolved. The CDR3 length is 13 residues. Germline V gene data show CDR1 as SEHNR and CDR2 as FQNEAQ (reference sequence). Trimming pared 5 bases from V and 1 base from J, leaving 8 bases between. Here the CDR3 reads CASSQTRNTEAFF. CDR3 sequence (DNA): TGTGCCAGCAGCCAAACAAGGAACACTGAAGCTTTCTTT.

Note on this clone: One junction end does not reproduce the germline sequence, and a read error may be involved. This chain uses TRBV18 with TRBJ1-4; D gene uncertain. This CDR3 region has 15 residues. CDR1 is KGHSH and CDR2 is LQKENI in the germline V gene. CDR3 sequence (DNA): TGTGCCAGCTCACCTATGAGGGCGGCTAATGAAGAACTGTTTTTT. As protein: CASSPMRAANEELFF.

J is TRBJ2-1 and V is TRBV27; TRBD2 matches 7 bases. The CDR3 has 15 amino acids. Germline trimming cut 7 bases from V and 7 bases from J; bases unmatched to any gene: 13. Germline CDR1 MNHEY, CDR2 SMNVEV (reference sequence). CDR3 DNA: TGTGCCAGCACCCAATGGGGGGGGACCAATAATGAGCAGTTCTTC. Translating gives CASTQWGGTNNEQFF.

Only a few counts were recorded for this clone. The V gene is TRBV5-1, the J gene TRBJ2-1; 8 nucleotides agree with TRBD1. The trim removed 0 bases at V and 8 bases at J, leaving 13 bases unmatched. Germline lookup yields CDR1 SGHRS and CDR2 YFSETQ. The CDR3 totals 17 residues. The CDR3 DNA sequence: TGCGCCAGCAGCTTGGCCGGCAGGGGGCTTGGGATAGATGAGCAGTTCTTC. Translating it yields CASSLAGRGLGIDEQFF.